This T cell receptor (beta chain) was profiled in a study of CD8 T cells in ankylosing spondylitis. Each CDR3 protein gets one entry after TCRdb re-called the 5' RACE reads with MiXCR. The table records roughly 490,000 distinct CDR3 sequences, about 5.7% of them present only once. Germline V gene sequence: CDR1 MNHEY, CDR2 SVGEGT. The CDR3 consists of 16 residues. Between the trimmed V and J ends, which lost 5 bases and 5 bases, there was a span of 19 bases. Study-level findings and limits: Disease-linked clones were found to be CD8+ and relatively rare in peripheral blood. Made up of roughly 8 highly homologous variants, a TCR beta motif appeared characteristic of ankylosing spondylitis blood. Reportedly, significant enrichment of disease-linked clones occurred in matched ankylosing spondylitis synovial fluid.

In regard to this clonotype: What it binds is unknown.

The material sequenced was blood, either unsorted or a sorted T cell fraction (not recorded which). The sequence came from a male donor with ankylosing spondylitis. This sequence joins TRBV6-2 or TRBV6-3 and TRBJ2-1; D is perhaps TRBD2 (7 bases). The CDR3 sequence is CASSILGGPRDNEQFF. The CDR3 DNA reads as TGTGCCAGCAGTATCCTCGGGGGGCCCCGAGACAATGAGCAGTTCTTC.